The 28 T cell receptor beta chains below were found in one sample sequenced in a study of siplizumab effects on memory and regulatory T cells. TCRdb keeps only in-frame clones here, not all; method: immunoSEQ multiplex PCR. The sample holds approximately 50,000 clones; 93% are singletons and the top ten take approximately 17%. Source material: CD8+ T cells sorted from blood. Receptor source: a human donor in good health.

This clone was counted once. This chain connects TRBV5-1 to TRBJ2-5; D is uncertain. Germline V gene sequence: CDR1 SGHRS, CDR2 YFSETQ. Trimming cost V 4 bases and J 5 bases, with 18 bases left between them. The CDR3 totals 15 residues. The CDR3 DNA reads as TGCGCCAGCAGCGTGGCAAGGCAGAGTTTGGAGACCCAGTACTTC. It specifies CASSVARQSLETQYF.

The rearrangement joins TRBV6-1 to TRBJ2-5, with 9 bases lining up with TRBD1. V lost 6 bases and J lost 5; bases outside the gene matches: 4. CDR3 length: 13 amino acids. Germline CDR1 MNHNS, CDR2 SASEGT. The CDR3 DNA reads TGTGCCAGCAGAACAGGGGGCGCGGAGACCCAGTACTTC. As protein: CASRTGGAETQYF.

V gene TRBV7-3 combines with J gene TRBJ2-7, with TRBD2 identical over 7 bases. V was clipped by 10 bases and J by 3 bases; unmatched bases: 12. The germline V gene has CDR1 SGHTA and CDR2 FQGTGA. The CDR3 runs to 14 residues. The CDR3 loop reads CATRERERNYEQYF. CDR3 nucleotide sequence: TGTGCCACTCGCGAGCGGGAACGCAACTACGAGCAGTACTTC.

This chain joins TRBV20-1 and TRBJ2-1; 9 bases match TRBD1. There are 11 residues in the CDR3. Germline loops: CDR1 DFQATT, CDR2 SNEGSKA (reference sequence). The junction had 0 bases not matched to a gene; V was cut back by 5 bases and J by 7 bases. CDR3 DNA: TGCAGTGCTGACAGGGGGAATGAGCAGTTCTTC. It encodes CSADRGNEQFF.

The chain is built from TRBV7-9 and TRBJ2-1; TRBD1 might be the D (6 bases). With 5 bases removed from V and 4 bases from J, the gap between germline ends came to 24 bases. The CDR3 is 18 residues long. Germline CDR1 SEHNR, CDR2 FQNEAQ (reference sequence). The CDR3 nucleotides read TGTGCCAGCAGCCCGCCCCGGTGGGGGCAGTTAAGATACAATGAGCAGTTCTTC. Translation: CASSPPRWGQLRYNEQFF.

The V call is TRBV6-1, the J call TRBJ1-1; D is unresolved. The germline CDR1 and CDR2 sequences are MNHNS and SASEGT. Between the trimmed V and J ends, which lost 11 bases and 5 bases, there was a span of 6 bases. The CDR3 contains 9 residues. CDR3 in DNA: TGTGCCGCTGGTACTGAAGCTTTCTTT. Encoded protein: CAAGTEAFF.

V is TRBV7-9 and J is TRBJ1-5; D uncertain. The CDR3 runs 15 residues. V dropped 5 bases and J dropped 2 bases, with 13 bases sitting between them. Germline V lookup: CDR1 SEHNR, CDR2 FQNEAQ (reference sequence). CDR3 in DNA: TGTGCCAGCAGCCAGGCCGGGATGGGCAATCAGCCCCAGCATTTT. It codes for CASSQAGMGNQPQHF.

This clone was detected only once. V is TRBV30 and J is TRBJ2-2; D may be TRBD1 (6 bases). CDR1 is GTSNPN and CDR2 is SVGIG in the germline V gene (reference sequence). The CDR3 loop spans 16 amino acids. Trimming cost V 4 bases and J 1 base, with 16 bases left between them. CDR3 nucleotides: TGTGCCTGGATCCTAGACAGGAACTTGAACACCGGGGAGCTGTTTTTT. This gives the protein CAWILDRNLNTGELFF. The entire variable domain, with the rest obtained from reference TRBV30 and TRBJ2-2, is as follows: SQTIHQWPATLVQPVGSPLSLECTVEGTSNPNLYWYRQAAGRGLQLLFYSVGIGQISSEVPQNLSASRPQDRQFILSSKKLLLSDSGFYLCAWILDRNLNTGELFFGEGSRLTVL.

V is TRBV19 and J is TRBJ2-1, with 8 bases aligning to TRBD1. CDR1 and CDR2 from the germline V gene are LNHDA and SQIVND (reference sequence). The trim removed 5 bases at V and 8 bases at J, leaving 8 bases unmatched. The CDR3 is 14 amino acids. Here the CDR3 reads CASSEWDRRDEQFF. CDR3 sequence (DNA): TGTGCCAGTAGTGAGTGGGACAGGAGGGATGAGCAGTTCTTC.

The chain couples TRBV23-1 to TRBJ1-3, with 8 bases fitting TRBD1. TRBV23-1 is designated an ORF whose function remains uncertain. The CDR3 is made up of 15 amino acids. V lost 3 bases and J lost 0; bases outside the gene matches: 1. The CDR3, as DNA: TGCGCCAGCAGTCATGACAGGGGCTCTGGAAACACCATATATTTT. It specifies CASSHDRGSGNTIYF.

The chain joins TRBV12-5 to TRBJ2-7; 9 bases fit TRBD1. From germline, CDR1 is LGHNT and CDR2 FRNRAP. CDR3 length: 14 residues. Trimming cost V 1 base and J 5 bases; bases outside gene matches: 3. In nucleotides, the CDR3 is TGTGCTAGTGGTTTGGGGGACAGGGCCCACGAGCAGTACTTC. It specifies CASGLGDRAHEQYF. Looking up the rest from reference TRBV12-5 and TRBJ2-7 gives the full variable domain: DARVTQTPRHKVTEMGQEVTMRCQPILGHNTVFWYRQTMMQGLELLAYFRNRAPLDDSGMPKDRFSAEMPDATLATLKIQPSEPRDSAVYFCASGLGDRAHEQYFGPGTRLTVT.

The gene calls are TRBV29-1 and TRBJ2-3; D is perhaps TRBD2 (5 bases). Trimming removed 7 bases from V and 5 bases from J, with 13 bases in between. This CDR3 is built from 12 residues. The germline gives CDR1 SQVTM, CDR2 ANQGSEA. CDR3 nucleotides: TGCAGCGCGGACCCCGGGAAAGATACGCAGTATTTT. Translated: CSADPGKDTQYF.

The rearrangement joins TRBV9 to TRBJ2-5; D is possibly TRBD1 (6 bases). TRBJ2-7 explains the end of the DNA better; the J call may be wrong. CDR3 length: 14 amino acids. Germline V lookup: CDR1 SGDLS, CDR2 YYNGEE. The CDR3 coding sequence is TGTGCCAGCAGCGAACAGGGTGGCGGGTACGAGCAGTACTTC. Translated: CASSEQGGGYEQYF.

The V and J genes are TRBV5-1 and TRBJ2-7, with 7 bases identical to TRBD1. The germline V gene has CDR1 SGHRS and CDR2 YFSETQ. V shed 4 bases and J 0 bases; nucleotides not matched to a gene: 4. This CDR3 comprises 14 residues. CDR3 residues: CASSLRDSSYEQYF. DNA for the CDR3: TGCGCCAGCAGCCTCCGGGACAGCTCCTACGAGCAGTACTTC.

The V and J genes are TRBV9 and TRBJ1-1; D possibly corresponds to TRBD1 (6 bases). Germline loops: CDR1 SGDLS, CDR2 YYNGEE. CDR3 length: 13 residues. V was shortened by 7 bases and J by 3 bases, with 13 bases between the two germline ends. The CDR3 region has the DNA TGTGCCAGCCGGGACATCCCCCACACTGAAGCTTTCTTT. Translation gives CASRDIPHTEAFF.

CDR3 amino acids: CATSRDRKQYF. CDR3 nucleotide sequence: TGTGCCACCAGCAGGGACCGCAAGCAGTACTTC. The chain carries TRBV15 and TRBJ2-7; D unclear. This CDR3 is 11 amino acids long. Germline lookup yields CDR1 LNHNV and CDR2 YYDKDF (reference sequence). V was shortened by 3 bases and J by 8 bases, with 8 bases between the two germline ends.

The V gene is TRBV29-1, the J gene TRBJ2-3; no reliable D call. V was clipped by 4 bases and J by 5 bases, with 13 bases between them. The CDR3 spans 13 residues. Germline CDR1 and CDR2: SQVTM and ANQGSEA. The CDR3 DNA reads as TGCAGCGTTGCCGTAAAGGTGGAAGATACGCAGTATTTT. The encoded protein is CSVAVKVEDTQYF.

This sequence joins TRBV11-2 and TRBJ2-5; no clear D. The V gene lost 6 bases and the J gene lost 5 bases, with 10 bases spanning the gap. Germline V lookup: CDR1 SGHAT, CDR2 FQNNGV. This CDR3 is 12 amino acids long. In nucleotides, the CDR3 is TGTGCCAGCAGTTGGGGTGGGGAGACCCAGTACTTC. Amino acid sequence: CASSWGGETQYF.

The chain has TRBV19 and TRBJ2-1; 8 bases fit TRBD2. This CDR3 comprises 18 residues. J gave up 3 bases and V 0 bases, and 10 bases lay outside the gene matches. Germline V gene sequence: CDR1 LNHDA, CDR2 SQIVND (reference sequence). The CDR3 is CASSIDQRAGGYYNEQFF. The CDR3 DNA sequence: TGTGCCAGTAGTATAGATCAACGGGCGGGAGGTTACTACAATGAGCAGTTCTTC.

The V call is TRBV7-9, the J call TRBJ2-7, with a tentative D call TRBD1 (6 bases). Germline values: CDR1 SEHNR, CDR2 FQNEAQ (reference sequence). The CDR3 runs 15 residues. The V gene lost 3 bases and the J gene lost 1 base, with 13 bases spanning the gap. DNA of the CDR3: TGTGCCAGCAGCTTCACAGGGACAATATCCTACGAGCAGTACTTC. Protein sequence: CASSFTGTISYEQYF.

The CDR3 DNA sequence: TGTGCCAGCAGTAGAGGGACAGAAGAGACCCAGTACTTC. Amino acid sequence: CASSRGTEETQYF. The chain is built from TRBV27 and TRBJ2-5; 7 bases fit TRBD1. J lost 3 bases, V lost 5 bases, and 3 bases had no gene match. This CDR3 comprises 13 residues. Per germline, CDR1 MNHEY and CDR2 SMNVEV (reference sequence).

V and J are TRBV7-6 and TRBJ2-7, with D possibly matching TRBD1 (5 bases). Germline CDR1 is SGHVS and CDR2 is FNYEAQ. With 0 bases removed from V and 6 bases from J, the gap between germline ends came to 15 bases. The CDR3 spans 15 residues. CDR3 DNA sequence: TGTGCCAGCAGCTTAGCTCCGACAGACCTTGGCGAGCAGTACTTC. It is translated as CASSLAPTDLGEQYF.

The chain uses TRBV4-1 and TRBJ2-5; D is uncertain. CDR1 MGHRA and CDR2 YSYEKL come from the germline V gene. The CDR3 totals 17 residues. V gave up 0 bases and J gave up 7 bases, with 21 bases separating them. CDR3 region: CASSQDGWAGLVGTQYF. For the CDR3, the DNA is TGCGCCAGCAGCCAAGATGGCTGGGCTGGGCTCGTGGGGACCCAGTACTTC.

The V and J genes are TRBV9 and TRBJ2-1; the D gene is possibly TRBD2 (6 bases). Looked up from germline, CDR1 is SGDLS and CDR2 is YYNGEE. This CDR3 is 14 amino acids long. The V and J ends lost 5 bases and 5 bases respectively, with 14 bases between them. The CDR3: CASSRDLGHNEQFF. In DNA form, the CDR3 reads TGTGCCAGCAGTCGGGACTTAGGACACAATGAGCAGTTCTTC.

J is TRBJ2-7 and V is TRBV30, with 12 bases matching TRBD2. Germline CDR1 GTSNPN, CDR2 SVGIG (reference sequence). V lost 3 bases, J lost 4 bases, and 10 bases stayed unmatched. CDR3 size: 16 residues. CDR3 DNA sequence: TGTGCCTGGAGGGAAGTGACTAGCGGGAGTCTATACGAGCAGTACTTC. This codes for CAWREVTSGSLYEQYF.

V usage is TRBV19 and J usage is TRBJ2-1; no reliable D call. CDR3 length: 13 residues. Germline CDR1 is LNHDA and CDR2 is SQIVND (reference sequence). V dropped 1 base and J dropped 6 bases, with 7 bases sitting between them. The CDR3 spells CASSIVPFNEQFF. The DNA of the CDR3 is TGTGCCAGTAGTATAGTCCCGTTCAATGAGCAGTTCTTC.

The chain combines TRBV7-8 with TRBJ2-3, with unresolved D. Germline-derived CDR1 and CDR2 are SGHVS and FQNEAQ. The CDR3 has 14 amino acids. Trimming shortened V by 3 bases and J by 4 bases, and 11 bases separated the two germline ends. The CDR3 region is CASSLKPEPDTQYF. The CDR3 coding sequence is TGTGCCAGCAGCTTGAAGCCAGAGCCAGATACGCAGTATTTT.

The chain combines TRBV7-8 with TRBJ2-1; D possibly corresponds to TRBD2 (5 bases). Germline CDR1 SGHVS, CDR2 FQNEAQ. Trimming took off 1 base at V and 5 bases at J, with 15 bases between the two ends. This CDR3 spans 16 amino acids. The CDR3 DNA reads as TGTGCCAGCAGCTTAGTCGAGGGAGAGCCCCACAATGAGCAGTTCTTC. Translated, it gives CASSLVEGEPHNEQFF.